This T cell receptor beta chain was obtained from a study of T cell repertoires in cytomegalovirus infection. On the study more broadly: Recently identified HLA-C-restricted and well-studied HLA-B-restricted CMV epitopes were used. Study-wide results and caveats: Clonotype analysis showed dominance of the ex vivo response by HLA-C-restricted CMV-specific TCR beta clonotypes.

This clonotype has just one count. Its antigen is as yet unknown. Per germline, CDR1 MNHEY and CDR2 SVGAGI. Trimming pared 6 bases from V and 7 bases from J, leaving 12 bases between. This CDR3 has 13 residues. TCRdb called the reads again in MiXCR, with one record for every CDR3 protein. The repertoire includes 380,000 or so distinct CDR3 sequences, just under 35% of them detected once, and 13% sits in the top ten. The specimen comprised cultured PBMCs, sampled from culture after CMV antigen stimulation. The receptor was isolated from a human donor in good health (CMV status not recorded). Some clones in this sample may be carry-over from other donors' samples. V is TRBV6-5 and J is TRBJ1-4; D remains unclear. In nucleotides, the CDR3 is TGTGCCAGCAGAAACTTTCGGGGTGAAAAACTGTTTTTT. Translating it yields CASRNFRGEKLFF.